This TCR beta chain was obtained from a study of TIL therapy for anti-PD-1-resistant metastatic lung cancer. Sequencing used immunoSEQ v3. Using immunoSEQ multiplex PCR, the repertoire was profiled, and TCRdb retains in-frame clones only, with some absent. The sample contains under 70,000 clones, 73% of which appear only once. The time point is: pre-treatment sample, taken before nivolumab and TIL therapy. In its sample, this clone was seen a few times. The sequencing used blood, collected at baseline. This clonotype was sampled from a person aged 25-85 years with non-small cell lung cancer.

The CDR3 region has the DNA TGTGCCAGTAGTGGCGTGGGAGCCCTAGGGGAGCAGTACTTC. It translates to CASSGVGALGEQYF. The rearrangement joins TRBV19 to TRBJ2-7, with a tentative D call TRBD2 (5 bases). Trimming took 5 bases from V and 7 from J, leaving 18 bases between them. Germline loops: CDR1 LNHDA, CDR2 SQIVND (reference sequence). CDR3 length: 14 residues.